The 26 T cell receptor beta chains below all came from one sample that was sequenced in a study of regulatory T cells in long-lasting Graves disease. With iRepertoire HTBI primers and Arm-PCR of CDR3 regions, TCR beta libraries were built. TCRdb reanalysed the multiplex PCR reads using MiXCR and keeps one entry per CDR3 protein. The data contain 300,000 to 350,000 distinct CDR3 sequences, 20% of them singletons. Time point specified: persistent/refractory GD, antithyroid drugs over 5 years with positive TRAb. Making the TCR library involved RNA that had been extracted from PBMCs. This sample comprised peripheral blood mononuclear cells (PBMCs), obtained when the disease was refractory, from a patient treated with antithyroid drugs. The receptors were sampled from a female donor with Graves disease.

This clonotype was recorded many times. The CDR3 sequence is CASTGTRNEKLFF. The DNA of the CDR3 is TGTGCCAGCACGGGAACTAGGAATGAAAAACTGTTTTTT. This rearrangement joins TRBV11-2 to TRBJ1-4, with unresolved D. With 7 bases removed from V and 5 bases from J, the gap between germline ends came to 11 bases. This CDR3 has 13 amino acids. CDR1 SGHAT and CDR2 FQNNGV come from the germline V gene.

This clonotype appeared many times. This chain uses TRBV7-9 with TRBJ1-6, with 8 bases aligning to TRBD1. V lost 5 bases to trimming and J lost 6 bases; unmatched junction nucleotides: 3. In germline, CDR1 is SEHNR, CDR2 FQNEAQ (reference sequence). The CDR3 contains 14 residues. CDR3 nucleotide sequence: TGTGCCAGCAGCGATGGACAGGGTAATTCACCCCTCCACTTT. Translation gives CASSDGQGNSPLHF.

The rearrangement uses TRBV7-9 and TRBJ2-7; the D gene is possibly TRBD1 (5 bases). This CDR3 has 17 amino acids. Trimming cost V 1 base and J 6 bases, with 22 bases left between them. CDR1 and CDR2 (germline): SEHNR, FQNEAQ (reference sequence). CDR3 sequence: CASSLVRPWGQSLEQYF. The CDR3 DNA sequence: TGTGCCAGCAGCTTAGTCCGGCCTTGGGGCCAGTCTCTCGAGCAGTACTTC.

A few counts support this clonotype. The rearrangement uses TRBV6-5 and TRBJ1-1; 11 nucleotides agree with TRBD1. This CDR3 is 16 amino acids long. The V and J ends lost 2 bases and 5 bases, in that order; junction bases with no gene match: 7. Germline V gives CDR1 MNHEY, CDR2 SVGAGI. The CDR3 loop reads CASSYPSDRGRTEAFF. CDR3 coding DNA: TGTGCCAGCAGTTACCCCTCGGACAGGGGGCGAACTGAAGCTTTCTTT.

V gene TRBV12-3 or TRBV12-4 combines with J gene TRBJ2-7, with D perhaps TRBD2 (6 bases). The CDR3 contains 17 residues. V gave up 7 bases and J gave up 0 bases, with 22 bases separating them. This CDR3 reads CASTKNAGTSSSYEQYF. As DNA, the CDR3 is TGTGCCAGCACCAAGAATGCCGGGACTTCAAGCTCCTACGAGCAGTACTTC.

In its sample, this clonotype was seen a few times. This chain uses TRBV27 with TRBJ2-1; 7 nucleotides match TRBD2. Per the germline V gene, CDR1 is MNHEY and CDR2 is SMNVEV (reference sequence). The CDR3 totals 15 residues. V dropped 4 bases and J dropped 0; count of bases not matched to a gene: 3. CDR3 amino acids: CASSSRGSSYNEQFF. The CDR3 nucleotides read TGTGCCAGCAGTTCACGCGGGAGCTCCTACAATGAGCAGTTCTTC.

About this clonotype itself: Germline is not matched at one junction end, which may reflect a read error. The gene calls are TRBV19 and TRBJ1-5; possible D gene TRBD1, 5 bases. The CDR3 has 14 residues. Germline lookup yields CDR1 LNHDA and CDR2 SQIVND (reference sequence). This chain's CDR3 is CTSSTARGNQPQHF. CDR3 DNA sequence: TGTACCAGTAGTACCGCCCGGGGGAATCAGCCCCAGCATTTT.

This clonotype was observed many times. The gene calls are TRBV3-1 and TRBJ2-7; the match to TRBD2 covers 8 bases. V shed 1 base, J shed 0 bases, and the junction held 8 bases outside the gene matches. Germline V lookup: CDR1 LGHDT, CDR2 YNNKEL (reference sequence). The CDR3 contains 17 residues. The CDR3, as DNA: TGTGCCAGCAGCCAAGCTACGGGGGGGCTGCTCTCCTACGAGCAGTACTTC. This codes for CASSQATGGLLSYEQYF.

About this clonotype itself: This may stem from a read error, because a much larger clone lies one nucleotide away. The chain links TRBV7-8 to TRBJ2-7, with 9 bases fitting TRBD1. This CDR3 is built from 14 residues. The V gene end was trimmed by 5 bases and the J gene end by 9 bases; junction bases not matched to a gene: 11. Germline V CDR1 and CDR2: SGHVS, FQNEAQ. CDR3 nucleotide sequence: TGTGCCAGCAGCCCGGGGACAGGGCTGCAAGGGCAGTACTTC. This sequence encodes CASSPGTGLQGQYF. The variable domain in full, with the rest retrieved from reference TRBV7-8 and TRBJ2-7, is GAGVSQSPRYKVAKRGQDVALRCDPISGHVSLFWYQQALGQGPEFLTYFQNEAQLDKSGLPSDRFFAERPEGSVSTLKIQRTQQEDSAVYLCASSPGTGLQGQYFGPGTRLTVT.

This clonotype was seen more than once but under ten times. CDR3 sequence: CASSQDARVNQPQHF. CDR3 in DNA: TGCGCCAGCAGCCAAGATGCGAGGGTCAATCAGCCCCAGCATTTT. The chain combines TRBV4-3 with TRBJ1-5; D call uncertain. CDR3 size: 15 residues. Trimming took off 0 bases at V and 3 bases at J, with 9 bases between the two ends. CDR1 is LGHNA and CDR2 is YSLEER in the germline V gene.

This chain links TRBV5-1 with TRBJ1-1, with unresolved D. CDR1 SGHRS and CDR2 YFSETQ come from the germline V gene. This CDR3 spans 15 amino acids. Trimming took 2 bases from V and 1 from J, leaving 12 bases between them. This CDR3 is CASSFLGPGNTEAFF. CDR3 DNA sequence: TGCGCCAGCAGCTTCCTGGGTCCTGGGAACACTGAAGCTTTCTTT. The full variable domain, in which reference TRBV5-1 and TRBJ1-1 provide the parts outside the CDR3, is KAGVTQTPRYLIKTRGQQVTLSCSPISGHRSVSWYQQTPGQGLQFLFEYFSETQRNKGNFPGRFSGRQFSNSRSEMNVSTLELGDSALYLCASSFLGPGNTEAFFGQGTRLTVV.

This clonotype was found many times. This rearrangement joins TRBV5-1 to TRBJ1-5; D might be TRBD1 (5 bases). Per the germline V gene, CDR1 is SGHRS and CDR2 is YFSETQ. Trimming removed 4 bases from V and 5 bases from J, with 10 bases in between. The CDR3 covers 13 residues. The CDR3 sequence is CASSRDGDQPQHF. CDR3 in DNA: TGCGCCAGCAGCCGGGACGGAGATCAGCCCCAGCATTTT.

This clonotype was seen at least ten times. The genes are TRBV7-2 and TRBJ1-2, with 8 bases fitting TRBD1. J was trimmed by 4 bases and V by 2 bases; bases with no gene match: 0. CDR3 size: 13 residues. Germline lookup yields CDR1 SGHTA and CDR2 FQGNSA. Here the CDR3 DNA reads TGTGCCAGCAGCTTACAGGGGGCCTATGGCTACACCTTC. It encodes CASSLQGAYGYTF.

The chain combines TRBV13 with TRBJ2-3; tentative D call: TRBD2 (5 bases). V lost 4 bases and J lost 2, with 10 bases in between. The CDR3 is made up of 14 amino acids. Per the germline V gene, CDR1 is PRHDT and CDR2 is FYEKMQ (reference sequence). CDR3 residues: CASSYGLLTDTQYF. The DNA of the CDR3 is TGTGCCAGCAGCTACGGACTTCTCACAGATACGCAGTATTTT.

CDR3 coding DNA: TGTGCCAGCAGCTCCCAAACCTCTGGAAACACCATATATTTT. Translation gives CASSSQTSGNTIYF. The chain joins TRBV7-6 to TRBJ1-3, with D uncertain. V shed 4 bases and J shed 0 bases, with 7 bases lying between them. The CDR3 loop spans 14 amino acids. CDR1 SGHVS and CDR2 FNYEAQ come from the germline V gene.

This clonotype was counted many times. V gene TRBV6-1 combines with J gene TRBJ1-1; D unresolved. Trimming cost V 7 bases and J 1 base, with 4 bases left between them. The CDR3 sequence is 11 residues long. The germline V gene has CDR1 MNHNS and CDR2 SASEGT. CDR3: CASTGNTEAFF. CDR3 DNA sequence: TGTGCCAGCACAGGGAACACTGAAGCTTTCTTT.

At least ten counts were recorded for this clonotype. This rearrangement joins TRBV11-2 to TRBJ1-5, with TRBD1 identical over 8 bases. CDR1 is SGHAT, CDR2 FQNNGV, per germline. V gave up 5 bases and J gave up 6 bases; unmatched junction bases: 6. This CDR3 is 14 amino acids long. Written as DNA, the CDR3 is TGTGCCAGCAGCCAGGACAGGGCCGCTCAGCCCCAGCATTTT. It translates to CASSQDRAAQPQHF.

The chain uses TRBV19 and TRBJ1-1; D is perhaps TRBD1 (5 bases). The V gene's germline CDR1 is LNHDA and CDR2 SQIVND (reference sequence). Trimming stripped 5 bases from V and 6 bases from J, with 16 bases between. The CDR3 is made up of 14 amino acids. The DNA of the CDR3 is TGTGCCAGTAGTCCCGGTGAGGGACTTGCTGAAGCTTTCTTT. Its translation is CASSPGEGLAEAFF.

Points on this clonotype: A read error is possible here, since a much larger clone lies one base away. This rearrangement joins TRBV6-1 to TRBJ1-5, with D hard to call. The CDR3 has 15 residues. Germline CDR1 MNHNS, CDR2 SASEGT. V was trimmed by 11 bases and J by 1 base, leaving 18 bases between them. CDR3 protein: CACMPARESNQPQHF. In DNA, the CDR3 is TGTGCCTGCATGCCCGCTCGGGAGAGCAATCAGCCCCAGCATTTT.

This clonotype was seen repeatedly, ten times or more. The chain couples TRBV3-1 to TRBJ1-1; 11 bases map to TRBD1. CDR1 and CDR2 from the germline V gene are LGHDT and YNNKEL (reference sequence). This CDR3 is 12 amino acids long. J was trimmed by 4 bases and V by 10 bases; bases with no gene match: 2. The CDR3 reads CATGTGGTEAFF. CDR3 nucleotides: TGTGCCACAGGGACAGGGGGCACTGAAGCTTTCTTT.

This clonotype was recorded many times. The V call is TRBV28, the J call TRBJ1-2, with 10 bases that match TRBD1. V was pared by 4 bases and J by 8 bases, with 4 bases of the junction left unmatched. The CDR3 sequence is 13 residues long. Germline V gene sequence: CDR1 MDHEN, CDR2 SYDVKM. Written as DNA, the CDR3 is TGTGCCAGCAGTTCGGGGACAGGGGTAGGCTACACCTTC. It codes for CASSSGTGVGYTF.

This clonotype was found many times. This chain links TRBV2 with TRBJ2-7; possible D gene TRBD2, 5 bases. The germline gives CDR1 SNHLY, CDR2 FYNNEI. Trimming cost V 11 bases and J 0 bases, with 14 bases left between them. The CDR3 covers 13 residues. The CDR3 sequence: CAGEDRDSYEQYF. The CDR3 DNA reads TGTGCCGGCGAAGACCGGGACTCCTACGAGCAGTACTTC.

The CDR3 is CASSSLLGHQPQHF. For the CDR3, the DNA is TGTGCCAGCAGCTCACTCCTCGGGCATCAGCCCCAGCATTTT. The rearrangement uses TRBV7-8 and TRBJ1-5; D is unresolved. Looked up from germline, CDR1 is SGHVS and CDR2 is FQNEAQ. The CDR3 totals 14 residues. V lost 4 bases, J lost 5 bases, and 12 bases lay in between.

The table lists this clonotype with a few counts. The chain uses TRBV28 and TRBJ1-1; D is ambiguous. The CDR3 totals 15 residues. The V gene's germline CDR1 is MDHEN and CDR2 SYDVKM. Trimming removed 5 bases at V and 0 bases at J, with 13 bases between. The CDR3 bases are TGTGCCAGCAGTCTCGGGAGACCCATGAACACTGAAGCTTTCTTT. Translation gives CASSLGRPMNTEAFF.

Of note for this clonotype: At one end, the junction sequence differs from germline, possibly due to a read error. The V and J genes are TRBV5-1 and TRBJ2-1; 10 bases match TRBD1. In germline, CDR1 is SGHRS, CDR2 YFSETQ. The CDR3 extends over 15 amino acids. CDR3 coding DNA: TGCGCCAGCATCTTGGGGACAGGGGCCTACAATGAGCAGTTCTTC. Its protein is CASILGTGAYNEQFF.

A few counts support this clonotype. CDR3 coding DNA: TGTGCCAGCGGAGGGGGGAGGGCCGGAGATACGCAGTATTTT. Translation: CASGGGRAGDTQYF. This chain links TRBV3-1 with TRBJ2-3; D possibly corresponds to TRBD2 (7 bases). This CDR3 comprises 14 residues. Germline V gives CDR1 LGHDT, CDR2 YNNKEL (reference sequence). The V end lost 8 bases, the J end lost 5 bases, and 17 bases lay between the germline ends.